Each of the 32 T cell receptor beta chains below was sequenced from the same sample in a study of cytomegalovirus exposure and HLA in healthy donors. The PCR ran on 60 Vbeta and 13 Jbeta primers. Using immunoSEQ multiplex PCR, the repertoire was profiled, and TCRdb retains in-frame clones only, with some absent. The table lists 150,000 to 200,000 clones, roughly 70% of them singletons, with approximately 1.4% in the top ten. The sequencing sample was made of PBMCs. The receptors come from a girl aged 5-17 years in good health and CMV-seronegative.

The chain recombines TRBV5-1 with TRBJ1-2; 7 bases map to TRBD1. Germline assignment: CDR1 SGHRS and CDR2 YFSETQ. The CDR3 totals 14 residues. V trimming: 3 bases; J trimming: 3 bases; junction bases outside the gene matches: 5. For the CDR3, the DNA is TGCGCCAGCAGCTCCGACAGGGCCGACTATGGCTACACCTTC. Translating gives CASSSDRADYGYTF.

This clone was seen a single time. This chain joins TRBV9 and TRBJ2-3; tentative D call: TRBD2 (6 bases). From germline, CDR1 is SGDLS and CDR2 YYNGEE. The ends were cut back, 1 base at V and 0 bases at J, with 12 bases in the middle. The CDR3 length is 16 residues. CDR3 residues: CASSVISGSSTDTQYF. The CDR3 coding sequence is TGTGCCAGCAGCGTAATTAGCGGATCTAGCACAGATACGCAGTATTTT. Combining the CDR3 with reference TRBV9 and TRBJ2-3 gives the whole variable domain DSGVTQTPKHLITATGQRVTLRCSPRSGDLSVYWYQQSLDQGLQFLIQYYNGEERAKGNILERFSAQQFPDLHSELNLSSLELGDSALYFCASSVISGSSTDTQYFGPGTRLTVL.

This clone occurred a few times. The chain has TRBV18 and TRBJ1-1; 7 bases line up with TRBD1. The J segment lost 2 bases and the V segment lost 5 bases, leaving 8 bases of the junction unmatched. The CDR3 is 15 amino acids. Germline CDR1 reads KGHSH; CDR2 reads LQKENI. The CDR3, as DNA: TGTGCCAGCTCAAGGGACAGCCTAATTAACACTGAAGCTTTCTTT. It encodes CASSRDSLINTEAFF.

The chain combines TRBV19 with TRBJ1-1, with 8 nucleotides matching TRBD1. CDR1 and CDR2 from the germline V gene are LNHDA and SQIVND (reference sequence). This CDR3 contains 14 residues. V lost 8 bases, J lost 0 bases, and 5 bases stayed unmatched. CDR3 sequence (DNA): TGTGCCAGTTCCCGGGACAGGCTGAACACTGAAGCTTTCTTT. Amino acids: CASSRDRLNTEAFF. The full variable domain, with the rest looked up from reference TRBV19 and TRBJ1-1, is DGGITQSPKYLFRKEGQNVTLSCEQNLNHDAMYWYRQDPGQGLRLIYYSQIVNDFQKGDIAEGYSVSREKKESFPLTVTSAQKNPTAFYLCASSRDRLNTEAFFGQGTRLTVV.

This clone was seen only once. The rearrangement links TRBV12-5 to TRBJ2-3, with TRBD2 identical over 9 bases. Germline CDR1 and CDR2: LGHNT and FRNRAP. Trimming cost V 3 bases and J 3 bases; bases outside gene matches: 10. The CDR3 runs to 17 residues. CDR3 DNA: TGTGCTAGTGGTTTCCCCTCCGGGACTAGCATGACAGATACGCAGTATTTT. Its translation is CASGFPSGTSMTDTQYF.

V usage is TRBV2 and J usage is TRBJ1-5; 7 nucleotides line up with TRBD1. Looked up from germline, CDR1 is SNHLY and CDR2 is FYNNEI. Trimming took 7 bases from V and 3 from J; bases not matched to a gene: 6. This CDR3 comprises 14 residues. The CDR3 protein is CASKQGQPNQPQHF. CDR3 in DNA: TGTGCCAGCAAACAGGGACAGCCCAATCAGCCCCAGCATTTT.

The gene calls are TRBV29-1 and TRBJ2-3; D gene unclear. Looked up from germline, CDR1 is SQVTM and CDR2 is ANQGSEA. Trimming shortened V by 6 bases and J by 0 bases, and 13 bases separated the two germline ends. The CDR3 length is 14 residues. DNA of the CDR3: TGCAGCGTGGTACCCGGTGCTAGCACAGATACGCAGTATTTT. It encodes CSVVPGASTDTQYF.

The chain recombines TRBV7-3 with TRBJ1-3; 7 bases agree with TRBD1. V shed 8 bases, J shed 4 bases, and the junction held 2 bases outside the gene matches. The CDR3 loop spans 12 amino acids. Germline V gene sequence: CDR1 SGHTA, CDR2 FQGTGA. CDR3 coding DNA: TGTGCCAGCCAGGGGGAAGGAAACACCATATATTTT. Translation: CASQGEGNTIYF. The whole variable domain, filled in from reference TRBV7-3 and TRBJ1-3, reads GAGVSQTPSNKVTEKGKYVELRCDPISGHTALYWYRQSLGQGPEFLIYFQGTGAADDSGLPNDRFFAVRPEGSVSTLKIQRTERGDSAVYLCASQGEGNTIYFGEGSWLTVV.

This clone was seen only a few times. The V and J genes are TRBV30 and TRBJ1-2, with a possible D match to TRBD1 (5 bases). The CDR3 length is 10 residues. Germline V gene lookup returns CDR1 GTSNPN and CDR2 SVGIG (reference sequence). V lost 5 bases, J lost 6 bases, and 7 bases lay in between. The CDR3 sequence: CAWEQDGYTF. The CDR3 bases are TGTGCCTGGGAACAGGATGGCTACACCTTC.

V usage is TRBV28 and J usage is TRBJ2-7, with 10 bases lining up with TRBD1. J was trimmed by 6 bases and V by 4 bases; bases with no gene match: 15. This CDR3 is 17 amino acids long. Germline loops: CDR1 MDHEN, CDR2 SYDVKM. The CDR3 protein is CASSSLGQGSMVGEQYF. CDR3 in DNA: TGTGCCAGCAGTTCCCTGGGACAGGGGTCAATGGTGGGCGAGCAGTACTTC.

In regard to this clone: Other DNA sequences in this sample translate to the same CDR3. The chain joins TRBV5-1 to TRBJ1-4; D is ambiguous. Trimming stripped 0 bases from V and 0 bases from J, with 6 bases between. Germline V gene sequence: CDR1 SGHRS, CDR2 YFSETQ. The CDR3 spans 15 residues. CDR3: CASSLAGATNEKLFF. The CDR3 coding sequence is TGCGCCAGCAGCTTGGCGGGTGCAACTAATGAAAAACTGTTTTTT.

The chain couples TRBV12-5 to TRBJ2-7, with TRBD1 matching 8 bases. The V segment lost 5 bases and the J segment 5 bases; nucleotides outside the gene matches: 2. Germline CDR1 reads LGHNT; CDR2 reads FRNRAP. This CDR3 is built from 12 residues. In nucleotides, the CDR3 is TGTGCTAGTGGTGTGACAGGGGACGAGCAGTACTTC. This codes for CASGVTGDEQYF.

The V call is TRBV6-6, the J call TRBJ1-3; the D is unclear. Germline V lookup: CDR1 MNHNY, CDR2 SVGAGI (reference sequence). The CDR3 sequence is 15 residues long. V lost 0 bases and J 5 bases, leaving 11 bases between the germline ends. The CDR3 loop is CASSYSKFGRNTIYF. DNA of the CDR3: TGTGCCAGCAGTTACTCCAAATTCGGTAGAAACACCATATATTTT.

The V call is TRBV14, the J call TRBJ2-7; TRBD2 agrees at 9 bases. The ends lost 5 bases at V and 2 bases at J; junction bases unmatched: 7. This CDR3 is 15 amino acids long. From germline, CDR1 is SGHDN and CDR2 FVKESK. In nucleotides, the CDR3 is TGTGCCAGCAGCTCCCTAGCGGGGCTTGCCTACGAGCAGTACTTC. This codes for CASSSLAGLAYEQYF.

The chain recombines TRBV2 with TRBJ1-1; no clear D gene. Germline lookup yields CDR1 SNHLY and CDR2 FYNNEI. Trimming shortened V by 11 bases and J by 6 bases, and 13 bases separated the two germline ends. The CDR3 is made up of 11 amino acids. CDR3 sequence reads: CASGVEAEAFF. The CDR3 nucleotides read TGTGCCTCCGGGGTAGAGGCTGAAGCTTTCTTT.

The chain joins TRBV12-5 to TRBJ1-1; D perhaps matches TRBD1 (6 bases). With 6 bases removed from V and 6 bases from J, the gap between germline ends came to 14 bases. CDR3 length: 13 amino acids. The germline CDR1 and CDR2 sequences are LGHNT and FRNRAP. CDR3 protein: CASGLQGIAEAFF. The CDR3 DNA reads as TGTGCTAGTGGACTACAGGGTATCGCTGAAGCTTTCTTT.

V is TRBV27 and J is TRBJ2-7; D uncertain. V was pared by 6 bases and J by 5 bases, with 14 bases between. This CDR3 region has 13 residues. Germline V gene sequence: CDR1 MNHEY, CDR2 SMNVEV (reference sequence). The CDR3 bases are TGTGCCAGCAGCCATTCCTCAGTCCACGAGCAGTACTTC. Translating it yields CASSHSSVHEQYF.

The rearrangement uses TRBV7-9 and TRBJ2-7, with TRBD1 matching over 10 bases. Germline V gives CDR1 SEHNR, CDR2 FQNEAQ (reference sequence). Trimming took 6 bases from V and 6 from J; bases not matched to a gene: 8. There are 14 residues in the CDR3. Here the CDR3 DNA reads TGTGCCAGCAGACCAGGGACAGGGGAACTCGAGCAGTACTTC. This sequence encodes CASRPGTGELEQYF.

This sequence joins TRBV6-5 and TRBJ2-1, with TRBD2 identical over 7 bases. V lost 2 bases and J lost 7; bases outside the gene matches: 11. CDR3 length equals 16 residues. The germline V gene encodes CDR1 MNHEY and CDR2 SVGAGI. This CDR3 is CASSYGWTSTGNEQFF. The CDR3 nucleotides are TGTGCCAGCAGTTACGGTTGGACTAGTACGGGTAATGAGCAGTTCTTC.

The V call is TRBV6-6, the J call TRBJ2-3; the D is unclear. The CDR3 contains 15 residues. V dropped 2 bases and J dropped 2 bases, with 11 bases sitting between them. CDR1 MNHNY and CDR2 SVGAGI come from the germline V gene (reference sequence). CDR3 loop: CASSYGQATTDTQYF. Written as DNA, the CDR3 is TGTGCCAGCAGTTACGGGCAGGCGACCACAGATACGCAGTATTTT.

V is TRBV7-9 and J is TRBJ1-3; weak D call: TRBD1 (5 bases). The CDR3 contains 15 residues. Trimming removed 6 bases at V and 0 bases at J, with 12 bases between. Germline-derived CDR1 and CDR2 are SEHNR and FQNEAQ (reference sequence). The CDR3, as DNA: TGTGCCAGCAGGCCAGGACACTCCTCTGGAAACACCATATATTTT. This codes for CASRPGHSSGNTIYF.

This sequence joins TRBV4-2 and TRBJ2-2; 8 positions match TRBD2. The CDR3 is made up of 20 amino acids. The junction had 19 bases not matched to a gene; V was cut back by 3 bases and J by 4 bases. CDR1 is LGHNA and CDR2 is YNFKEQ in the germline V gene. In nucleotides, the CDR3 is TGTGCCAGCAGCCACCGCCGTAGGACGACCGGGACTAGGACCACCGGGGAGCTGTTTTTT. Amino acid sequence: CASSHRRRTTGTRTTGELFF.

The rearrangement links TRBV5-4 to TRBJ1-1; D is perhaps TRBD1 (6 bases). Germline CDR1 reads SGHNT; CDR2 reads YYREEE (reference sequence). The CDR3 is 14 residues long. With 10 bases removed from V and 0 bases from J, the gap between germline ends came to 16 bases. The CDR3 bases are TGTGCCCTAACCCCCGACAGGATGAACACTGAAGCTTTCTTT. It is translated as CALTPDRMNTEAFF.

V usage is TRBV5-1 and J usage is TRBJ1-1; 9 nucleotides line up with TRBD1. J lost 2 bases, V lost 1 base, and 3 bases had no gene match. The germline V gene encodes CDR1 SGHRS and CDR2 YFSETQ. The CDR3 contains 15 residues. The CDR3 nucleotides are TGCGCCAGCAGCTTGCAGACAGGGGGAAACACTGAAGCTTTCTTT. Its protein is CASSLQTGGNTEAFF.

The rearrangement uses TRBV19 and TRBJ1-2, with D tentatively TRBD1 (6 bases). Germline V gene data show CDR1 as LNHDA and CDR2 as SQIVND (reference sequence). V lost 7 bases, J lost 8 bases, and 20 bases lay in between. The CDR3 is made up of 14 amino acids. The CDR3 sequence is CASNENRDTGGYTF. In DNA form, the CDR3 reads TGTGCCAGTAATGAAAACAGGGATACGGGGGGCTACACCTTC.

The rearrangement joins TRBV5-1 to TRBJ2-3; unclear D gene. The CDR3 length is 12 residues. With 1 base removed from V and 4 bases from J, the gap between germline ends came to 4 bases. CDR1 is SGHRS, CDR2 YFSETQ, per germline. The chain's CDR3 is CASSLQSDTQYF. The CDR3, as DNA: TGCGCCAGCAGCTTGCAGTCAGATACGCAGTATTTT. The complete variable domain, with remaining parts taken from reference TRBV5-1 and TRBJ2-3, reads KAGVTQTPRYLIKTRGQQVTLSCSPISGHRSVSWYQQTPGQGLQFLFEYFSETQRNKGNFPGRFSGRQFSNSRSEMNVSTLELGDSALYLCASSLQSDTQYFGPGTRLTVL.

This chain joins TRBV2 and TRBJ1-6; the match to TRBD1 covers 7 bases. Germline V gives CDR1 SNHLY, CDR2 FYNNEI. The CDR3 is 15 amino acids. V dropped 1 base and J dropped 7; count of bases not matched to a gene: 4. The DNA of the CDR3 is TGTGCCAGCAGTGAAGAGGGGGCGGAGAATTCACCCCTCCACTTT. This translates into CASSEEGAENSPLHF.

V and J are TRBV30 and TRBJ2-5; TRBD2 aligns across 10 bases. With V trimmed by 0 bases and J by 3 bases, 10 bases remained unmatched. CDR1 is GTSNPN and CDR2 is SVGIG in the germline V gene (reference sequence). CDR3 length equals 17 residues. The CDR3 is CAWSVGTAGGTEETQYF. CDR3 sequence (DNA): TGTGCCTGGAGTGTAGGGACAGCGGGGGGGACAGAAGAGACCCAGTACTTC.

This clone was detected once. The genes are TRBV6-5 and TRBJ1-1; TRBD1 agrees at 7 bases. The junction had 7 bases not matched to a gene; V was cut back by 10 bases and J by 2 bases. CDR1 MNHEY and CDR2 SVGAGI come from the germline V gene. CDR3 size: 13 residues. CDR3 loop: CATNRGANTEAFF. As DNA, the CDR3 is TGTGCCACCAACAGGGGTGCTAACACTGAAGCTTTCTTT.

The rearrangement links TRBV5-4 to TRBJ2-5, with D unresolved. Trimming left V 0 bases short and J 6 bases short, with 15 bases between. Germline loops: CDR1 SGHNT, CDR2 YYREEE (reference sequence). This CDR3 spans 15 amino acids. The CDR3 DNA is TGTGCCAGCAGCTTGGCCAGGAACCCAGCCAAGACCCAGTACTTC. It codes for CASSLARNPAKTQYF.

The rearrangement links TRBV6-1 to TRBJ2-7; 7 positions match TRBD1. CDR1 and CDR2 from the germline V gene are MNHNS and SASEGT. V was pared by 8 bases and J by 1 base, with 11 bases of the junction left unmatched. The CDR3 extends over 15 amino acids. CDR3 protein: CASDTGQAPSYEQYF. CDR3 DNA sequence: TGTGCCAGCGACACCGGACAGGCCCCTTCCTACGAGCAGTACTTC.

V is TRBV5-1 and J is TRBJ2-2; 8 positions match TRBD1. Losses at the gene ends were 4 bases for V and 5 bases for J; bases not matched to a gene: 10. From germline, CDR1 is SGHRS and CDR2 YFSETQ. This CDR3 contains 16 residues. The chain's CDR3 is CASSLGPQGATGELFF. CDR3 DNA sequence: TGCGCCAGCAGCCTGGGACCTCAGGGGGCAACCGGGGAGCTGTTTTTT.